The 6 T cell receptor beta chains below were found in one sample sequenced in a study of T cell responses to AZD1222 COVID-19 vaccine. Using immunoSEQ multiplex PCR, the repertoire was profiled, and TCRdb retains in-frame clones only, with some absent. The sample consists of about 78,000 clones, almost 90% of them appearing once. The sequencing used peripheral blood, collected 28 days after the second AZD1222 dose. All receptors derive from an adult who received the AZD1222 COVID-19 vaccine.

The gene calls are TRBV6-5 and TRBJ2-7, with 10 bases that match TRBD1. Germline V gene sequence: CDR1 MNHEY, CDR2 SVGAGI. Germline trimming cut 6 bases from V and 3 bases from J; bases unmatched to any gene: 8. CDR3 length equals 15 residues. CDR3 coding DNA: TGTGCCAGCAGGACGGAGGGGGACAGGGGCTACGAGCAGTACTTC. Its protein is CASRTEGDRGYEQYF.

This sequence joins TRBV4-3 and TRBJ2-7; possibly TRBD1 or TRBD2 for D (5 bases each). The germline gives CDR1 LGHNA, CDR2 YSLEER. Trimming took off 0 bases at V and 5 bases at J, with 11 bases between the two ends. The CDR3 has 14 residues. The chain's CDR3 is CASSQEWGSHEQYF. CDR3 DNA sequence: TGCGCCAGCAGCCAAGAGTGGGGGAGCCACGAGCAGTACTTC.

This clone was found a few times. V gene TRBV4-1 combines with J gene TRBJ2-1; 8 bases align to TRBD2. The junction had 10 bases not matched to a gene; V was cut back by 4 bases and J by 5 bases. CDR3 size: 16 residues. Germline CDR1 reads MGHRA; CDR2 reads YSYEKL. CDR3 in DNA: TGCGCCAGCAGCCCCTCGGGCGGGGGGAATAACAATGAGCAGTTCTTC. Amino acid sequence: CASSPSGGGNNNEQFF.

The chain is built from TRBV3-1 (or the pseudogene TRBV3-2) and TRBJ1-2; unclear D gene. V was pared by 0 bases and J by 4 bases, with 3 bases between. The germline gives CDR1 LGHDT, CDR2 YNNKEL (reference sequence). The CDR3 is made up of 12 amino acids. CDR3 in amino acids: CASSQEGYGYTF. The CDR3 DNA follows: TGTGCCAGCAGCCAAGAGGGCTATGGCTACACCTTC.

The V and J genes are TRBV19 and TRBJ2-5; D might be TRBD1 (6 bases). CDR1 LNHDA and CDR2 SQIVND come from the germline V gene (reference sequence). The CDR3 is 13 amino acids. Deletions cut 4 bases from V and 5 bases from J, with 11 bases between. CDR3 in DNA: TGTGCCAGTAGTAGGGGACAAGGCGAGACCCAGTACTTC. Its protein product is CASSRGQGETQYF.

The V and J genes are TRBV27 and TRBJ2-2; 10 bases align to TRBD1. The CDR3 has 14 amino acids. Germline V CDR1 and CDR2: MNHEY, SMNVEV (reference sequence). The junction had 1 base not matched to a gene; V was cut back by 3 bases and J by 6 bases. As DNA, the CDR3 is TGTGCCAGCAGTTTTGGACAGGGGGCCGGGGAGCTGTTTTTT. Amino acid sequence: CASSFGQGAGELFF.